A single sample gave rise to the 10 T cell receptor beta chains below, sequenced in a study of control samples from healthy donors and cancer patients. The protocol was immunoSEQ multiplex PCR, while the TCRdb copy is restricted to in-frame clones and leaves out a portion. Of more than 110,000 clones in the sample, roughly nine tenths were seen once. The sample was blood. These receptors were collected from a woman aged 30 to 39 in good health.

The rearrangement links TRBV11-2 to TRBJ1-5; D remains ambiguous. CDR1 is SGHAT and CDR2 is FQNNGV in the germline V gene. V was clipped by 1 base and J by 15 bases, with 13 bases between them. The CDR3 contains 12 residues. The CDR3 reads CASSLGGQDLHF. As DNA, the CDR3 is TGTGCCAGCAGCTTAGGTGGCCAGGACCTGCATTTT. The complete variable domain, with remaining parts taken from reference TRBV11-2 and TRBJ1-5, reads EAGVAQSPRYKIIEKRQSVAFWCNPISGHATLYWYQQILGQGPKLLIQFQNNGVVDDSQLPKDRFSAERLKGVDSTLKIQPAKLEDSAVYLCASSLGGQDLHFGDGTRLSIL.

A single count supports this clone. The V gene is TRBV28, the J gene TRBJ1-1; 10 bases are shared with TRBD1. The CDR3 covers 15 residues. After removal of 6 bases from V and 3 bases from J, the junction contained 7 bases not matched to a gene. CDR1 MDHEN and CDR2 SYDVKM come from the germline V gene. Here the CDR3 reads CASSQRQGAYTEAFF. The CDR3 coding sequence is TGTGCCAGCAGCCAAAGACAGGGGGCATACACTGAAGCTTTCTTT.

The chain couples TRBV23-1 to TRBJ2-5; 7 positions match TRBD2. TRBV23-1 is known as an ORF, though its function is uncertain. J was trimmed by 4 bases and V by 2 bases; bases with no gene match: 13. CDR3 length: 17 residues. The CDR3 loop is CASSQGDAGDGRETQYF. DNA of the CDR3: TGCGCCAGCAGTCAAGGGGACGCGGGAGACGGGAGAGAGACCCAGTACTTC.

The chain employs TRBV19 and TRBJ2-3, with D hard to call. CDR3 length equals 14 residues. V was pared by 2 bases and J by 6 bases, with 12 bases between. Germline V gene sequence: CDR1 LNHDA, CDR2 SQIVND (reference sequence). The CDR3 spells CASSITTGSDTQYF. DNA of the CDR3: TGTGCCAGTAGTATAACTACCGGGTCGGATACGCAGTATTTT. Based on the CDR3 plus reference TRBV19 and TRBJ2-3, the full variable domain is DGGITQSPKYLFRKEGQNVTLSCEQNLNHDAMYWYRQDPGQGLRLIYYSQIVNDFQKGDIAEGYSVSREKKESFPLTVTSAQKNPTAFYLCASSITTGSDTQYFGPGTRLTVL.

V and J are TRBV19 and TRBJ1-4, with D hard to call. Trimming took 10 bases from V and 4 from J, leaving 19 bases between them. The CDR3 contains 15 residues. Germline V gene data show CDR1 as LNHDA and CDR2 as SQIVND (reference sequence). In nucleotides, the CDR3 is TGTGCCACTTTGGAGTCGGGCGGACTTAATGAAAAACTGTTTTTT. Protein product: CATLESGGLNEKLFF. Full variable domain (rest looked up from reference TRBV19 and TRBJ1-4): DGGITQSPKYLFRKEGQNVTLSCEQNLNHDAMYWYRQDPGQGLRLIYYSQIVNDFQKGDIAEGYSVSREKKESFPLTVTSAQKNPTAFYLCATLESGGLNEKLFFGSGTQLSVL.

This rearrangement joins TRBV5-4 to TRBJ2-3; 8 bases agree with TRBD2. Germline loops: CDR1 SGHNT, CDR2 YYREEE (reference sequence). The CDR3 runs 15 residues. J lost 5 bases, V lost 4 bases, and 9 bases had no gene match. Here the CDR3 reads CASSVGAGVGDTQYF. DNA of the CDR3: TGTGCCAGCAGCGTGGGAGCGGGAGTCGGAGATACGCAGTATTTT.

In nucleotides, the CDR3 is TGTGCCAGCAGCGTCCTATCCGGGGCTAACACTGAAGCTTTCTTT. Translating gives CASSVLSGANTEAFF. The chain employs TRBV9 and TRBJ1-1; possible D gene TRBD1, 5 bases. The CDR3 totals 15 residues. Germline V gene data show CDR1 as SGDLS and CDR2 as YYNGEE. Trimming shortened V by 2 bases and J by 2 bases, and 13 bases separated the two germline ends.

The gene calls are TRBV19 and TRBJ1-1; D unresolved. The CDR3 runs 14 residues. In germline, CDR1 is LNHDA, CDR2 SQIVND (reference sequence). V dropped 3 bases and J dropped 3 bases, with 11 bases sitting between them. The CDR3, as DNA: TGTGCCAGTAGTATTTGGGGTTTGGACACTGAAGCTTTCTTT. Residues: CASSIWGLDTEAFF.

The chain joins TRBV2 to TRBJ1-5; D is possibly TRBD1 (5 bases). This CDR3 is built from 15 residues. Germline V CDR1 and CDR2: SNHLY, FYNNEI. Trimming removed 5 bases at V and 3 bases at J, with 14 bases between. The CDR3 region has the DNA TGTGCCAGCAGTTGGGGGTCAGGCCTCAATCAGCCCCAGCATTTT. Translating gives CASSWGSGLNQPQHF.

This rearrangement joins TRBV28 to TRBJ1-3; D is unresolved. The CDR3 sequence is 14 residues long. Trimming left V 5 bases short and J 0 bases short, with 8 bases between. Germline V lookup: CDR1 MDHEN, CDR2 SYDVKM. The CDR3: CASSPLYSGNTIYF. CDR3 nucleotides: TGTGCCAGCAGTCCCCTGTACTCTGGAAACACCATATATTTT.